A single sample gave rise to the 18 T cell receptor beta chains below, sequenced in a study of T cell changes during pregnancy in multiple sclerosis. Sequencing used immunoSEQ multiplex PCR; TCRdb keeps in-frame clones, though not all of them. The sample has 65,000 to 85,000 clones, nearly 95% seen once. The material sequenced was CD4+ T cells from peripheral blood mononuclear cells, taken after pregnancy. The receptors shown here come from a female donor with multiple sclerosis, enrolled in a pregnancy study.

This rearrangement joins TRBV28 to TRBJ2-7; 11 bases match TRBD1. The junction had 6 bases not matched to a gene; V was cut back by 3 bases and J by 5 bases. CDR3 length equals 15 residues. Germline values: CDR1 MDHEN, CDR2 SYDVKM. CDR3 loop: CASSLIGQGAHEQYF. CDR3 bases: TGTGCCAGCAGTTTGATTGGACAGGGGGCCCACGAGCAGTACTTC.

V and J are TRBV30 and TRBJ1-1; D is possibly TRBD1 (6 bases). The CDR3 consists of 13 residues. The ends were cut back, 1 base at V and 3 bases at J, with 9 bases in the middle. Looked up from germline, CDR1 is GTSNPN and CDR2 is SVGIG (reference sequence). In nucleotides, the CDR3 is TGTGCCTGGAGTGACAGGGTGGACACTGAAGCTTTCTTT. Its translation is CAWSDRVDTEAFF. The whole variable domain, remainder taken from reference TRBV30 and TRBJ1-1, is SQTIHQWPATLVQPVGSPLSLECTVEGTSNPNLYWYRQAAGRGLQLLFYSVGIGQISSEVPQNLSASRPQDRQFILSSKKLLLSDSGFYLCAWSDRVDTEAFFGQGTRLTVV.

The CDR3: CASSYGAGTKAFF. CDR3 bases: TGTGCCAGCAGTTACGGGGCAGGAACCAAAGCTTTCTTT. This chain links TRBV6-6 with TRBJ1-1; possible D gene TRBD1, 5 bases. The V end was cut by 2 bases, the J end by 9 bases, with 13 bases between. Germline V gene lookup returns CDR1 MNHNY and CDR2 SVGAGI (reference sequence). The CDR3 spans 13 residues.

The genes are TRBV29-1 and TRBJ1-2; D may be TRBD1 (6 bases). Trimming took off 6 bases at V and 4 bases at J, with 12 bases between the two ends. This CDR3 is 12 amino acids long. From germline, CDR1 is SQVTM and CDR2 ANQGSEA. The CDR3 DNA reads TGCAGCGTCATGGCAGGGGCCTATGGCTACACCTTC. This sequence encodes CSVMAGAYGYTF. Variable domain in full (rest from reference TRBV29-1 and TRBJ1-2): SAVISQKPSRDICQRGTSLTIQCQVDSQVTMMFWYRQQPGQSLTLIATANQGSEATYESGFVIDKFPISRPNLTFSTLTVSNMSPEDSSIYLCSVMAGAYGYTFGSGTRLTVV.

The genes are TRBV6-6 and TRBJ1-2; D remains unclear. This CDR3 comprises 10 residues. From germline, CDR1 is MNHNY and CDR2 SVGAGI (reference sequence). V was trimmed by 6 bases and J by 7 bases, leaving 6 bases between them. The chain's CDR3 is CASRAGGYTF. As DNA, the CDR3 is TGTGCCAGCAGGGCAGGTGGCTACACCTTC.

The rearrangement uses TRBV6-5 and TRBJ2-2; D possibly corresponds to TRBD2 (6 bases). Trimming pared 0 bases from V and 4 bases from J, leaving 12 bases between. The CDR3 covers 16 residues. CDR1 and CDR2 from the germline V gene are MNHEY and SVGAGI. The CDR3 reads CASSYSNFGSTGELFF. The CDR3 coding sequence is TGTGCCAGCAGTTACTCGAATTTCGGGAGCACCGGGGAGCTGTTTTTT.

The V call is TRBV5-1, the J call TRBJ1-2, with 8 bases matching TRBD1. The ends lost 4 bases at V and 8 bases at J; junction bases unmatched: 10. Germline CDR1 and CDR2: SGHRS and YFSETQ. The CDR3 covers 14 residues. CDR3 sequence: CASSAGQGRGGYTF. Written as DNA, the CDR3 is TGCGCCAGCAGCGCCGGACAGGGAAGGGGGGGCTACACCTTC.

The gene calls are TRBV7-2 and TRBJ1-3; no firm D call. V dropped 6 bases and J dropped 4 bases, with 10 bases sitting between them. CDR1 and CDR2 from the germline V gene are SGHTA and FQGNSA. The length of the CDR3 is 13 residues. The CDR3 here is CASRWTGGNTIYF. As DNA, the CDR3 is TGTGCCAGCAGGTGGACGGGAGGAAACACCATATATTTT.

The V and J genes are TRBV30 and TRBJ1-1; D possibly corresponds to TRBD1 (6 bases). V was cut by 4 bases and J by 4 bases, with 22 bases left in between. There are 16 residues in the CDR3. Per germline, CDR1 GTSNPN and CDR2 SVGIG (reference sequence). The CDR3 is CAWTGAGARRGTEAFF. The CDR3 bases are TGTGCCTGGACCGGGGCGGGGGCCAGGCGGGGCACTGAAGCTTTCTTT.

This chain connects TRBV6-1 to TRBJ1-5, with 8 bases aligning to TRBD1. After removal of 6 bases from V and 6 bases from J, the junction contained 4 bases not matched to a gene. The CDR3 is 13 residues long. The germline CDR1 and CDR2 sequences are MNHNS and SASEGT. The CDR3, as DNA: TGTGCCAGCAGCTTGGACAGGGCTCAGCCCCAGCATTTT. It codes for CASSLDRAQPQHF.

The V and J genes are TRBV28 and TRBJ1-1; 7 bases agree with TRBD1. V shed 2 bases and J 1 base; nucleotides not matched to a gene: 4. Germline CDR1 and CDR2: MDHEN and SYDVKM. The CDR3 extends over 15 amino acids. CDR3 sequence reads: CASSLHGQANTEAFF. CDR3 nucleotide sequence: TGTGCCAGCAGTTTACATGGACAGGCGAACACTGAAGCTTTCTTT.

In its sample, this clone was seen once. As DNA, the CDR3 is TGTGCCAGCAGTTTATCCCAGGGTATAGGCAATGAGCAGTTCTTC. Its translation is CASSLSQGIGNEQFF. The rearrangement links TRBV27 to TRBJ2-1; TRBD1 might be the D (5 bases). This CDR3 spans 15 amino acids. V lost 0 bases and J lost 6, with 12 bases in between. Germline values: CDR1 MNHEY, CDR2 SMNVEV (reference sequence).

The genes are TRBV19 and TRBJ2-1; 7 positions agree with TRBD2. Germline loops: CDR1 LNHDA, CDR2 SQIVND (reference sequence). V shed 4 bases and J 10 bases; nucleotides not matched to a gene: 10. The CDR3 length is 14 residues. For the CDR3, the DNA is TGTGCCAGTAGTAATTTAGCGGGCCGGGCGGAGCAGTTCTTC. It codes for CASSNLAGRAEQFF.

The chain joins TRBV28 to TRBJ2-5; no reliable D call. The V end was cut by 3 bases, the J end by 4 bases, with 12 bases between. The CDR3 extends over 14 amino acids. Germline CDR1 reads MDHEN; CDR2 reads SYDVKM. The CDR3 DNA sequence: TGTGCCAGCAGTTTCAGGCAACTCGGAGAGACCCAGTACTTC. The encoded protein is CASSFRQLGETQYF.

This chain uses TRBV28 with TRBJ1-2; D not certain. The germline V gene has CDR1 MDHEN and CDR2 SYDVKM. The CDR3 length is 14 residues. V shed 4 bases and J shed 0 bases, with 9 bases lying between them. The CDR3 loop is CASSSSPTNYGYTF. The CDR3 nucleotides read TGTGCCAGCAGTTCCTCGCCTACTAACTATGGCTACACCTTC.

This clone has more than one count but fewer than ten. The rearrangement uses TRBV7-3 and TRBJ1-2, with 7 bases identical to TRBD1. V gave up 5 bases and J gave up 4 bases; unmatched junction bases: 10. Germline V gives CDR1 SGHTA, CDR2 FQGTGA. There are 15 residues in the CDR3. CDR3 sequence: CASSLTGESRYGYTF. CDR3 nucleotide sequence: TGTGCCAGCAGCCTTACAGGGGAGTCCCGCTATGGCTACACCTTC.

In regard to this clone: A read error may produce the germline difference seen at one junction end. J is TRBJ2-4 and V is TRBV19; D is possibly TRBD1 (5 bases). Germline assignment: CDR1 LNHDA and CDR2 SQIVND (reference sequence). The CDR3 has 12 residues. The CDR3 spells CASSIWICARDF. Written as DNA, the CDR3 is TGTGCCAGTAGTATCTGGATATGTGCCAGGGACTTC.

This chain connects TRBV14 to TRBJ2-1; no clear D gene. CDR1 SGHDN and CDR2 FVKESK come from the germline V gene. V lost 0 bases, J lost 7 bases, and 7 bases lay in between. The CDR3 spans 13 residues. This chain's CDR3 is CASSQDRGNEQFF. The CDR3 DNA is TGTGCCAGCAGCCAAGATCGAGGTAATGAGCAGTTCTTC.